This is a list of T cell receptor beta chains from one sample in a study of identical twins. One entry per CDR3 protein, called by TCRdb with MiXCR from the 5' RACE reads. The data show 420,000 or so distinct CDR3 sequences, roughly 18% seen once. The sequencing input was naive T cells sorted from blood. The source of these receptors is a man in his forties or fifties in good health. The CDR3 runs from the conserved cysteine through the conserved F or W. The order of the fields is J gene, V gene, D gene, clone size, CDR3 protein, CDR3 DNA. D genes are given only for firm matches. Not every row has a clone size; where given, it reads once, few, many or a size class.

J: TRBJ2-5; V: TRBV11-2; D: NA; size: many; CDR3: CASSLGSRYQETQYF; DNA: TGTGCCAGCAGCTTAGGTTCCCGGTACCAAGAGACCCAGTACTTC
J: TRBJ2-5; V: TRBV21-1; D: NA; size: NA; CDR3: CASSDQGQRETQYF; DNA: TGTGCCAGCAGCGACCAGGGACAACGGGAGACCCAGTACTTC
J: TRBJ2-7; V: TRBV7-6; D: TRBD1; size: NA; CDR3: CASSLAYRGSYEQYF; DNA: TGTGCCAGCAGCTTAGCCTACAGGGGATCCTACGAGCAGTACTTC
J: TRBJ2-1; V: TRBV7-8; D: TRBD1; size: many; CDR3: CASSERPGQGHNEQFF; DNA: TGTGCCAGCAGCGAGAGACCGGGACAGGGACACAATGAGCAGTTCTTC
J: TRBJ1-2; V: TRBV3-1; D: NA; size: NA; CDR3: CASSQGRLYGYTF; DNA: TGTGCCAGCAGCCAAGGACGGCTCTATGGCTACACCTTC
J: TRBJ1-6; V: TRBV20-1; D: NA; size: NA; CDR3: CSASGRSSYNSPLHF; DNA: TGCAGTGCTAGCGGTCGGAGCTCCTATAATTCACCCCTCCACTTT
J: TRBJ1-5; V: TRBV15; D: TRBD1; size: many; CDR3: CATGTGDQPQHF; DNA: TGTGCTACCGGGACAGGGGACCAGCCCCAGCATTTT
J: TRBJ2-5; V: TRBV12-3/TRBV12-4; D: NA; size: NA; CDR3: CASSLAPGPETQYF; DNA: TGTGCCAGCAGTTTAGCGCCCGGGCCGGAGACCCAGTACTTC
J: TRBJ2-1; V: TRBV5-1; D: TRBD2; size: many; CDR3: CASSLARELAGVNEQFF; DNA: TGCGCCAGCAGCTTGGCCAGGGAGCTAGCGGGAGTGAATGAGCAGTTCTTC
J: TRBJ2-7; V: TRBV7-8; D: NA; size: many; CDR3: CASTQGRTSYEQYF; DNA: TGTGCCAGCACCCAGGGACGTACGTCCTACGAGCAGTACTTC
J: TRBJ2-3; V: TRBV19; D: NA; size: NA; CDR3: CASSWGLISHQSGTQYF; DNA: TGTGCCAGTAGTTGGGGGTTGATAAGCCACCAAAGTGGTACGCAGTATTTT
J: TRBJ2-2; V: TRBV15; D: NA; size: NA; CDR3: CATSTGPANTGELFF; DNA: TGTGCCACCAGCACAGGGCCGGCAAACACCGGGGAGCTGTTTTTT
J: TRBJ1-1; V: TRBV20-1; D: NA; size: many; CDR3: CSALDSYGAEAFF; DNA: TGCAGTGCTTTGGACAGCTACGGCGCTGAAGCTTTCTTT
J: TRBJ2-7; V: TRBV12-3/TRBV12-4; D: NA; size: few; CDR3: CASSLHRGATYEQYF; DNA: TGTGCCAGCAGTTTACACCGTGGGGCGACCTACGAGCAGTACTTC
J: TRBJ1-5; V: TRBV2; D: NA; size: many; CDR3: CASSTGSNQPQHF; DNA: TGTGCCAGCAGCACAGGGAGCAATCAGCCCCAGCATTTT
J: TRBJ2-2; V: TRBV7-9; D: TRBD2; size: many; CDR3: CASSLFTSGANTGELFF; DNA: TGTGCCAGCAGCTTATTTACTAGCGGGGCGAACACCGGGGAGCTGTTTTTT
J: TRBJ2-7; V: TRBV6-2/TRBV6-3; D: TRBD2; size: NA; CDR3: CASSYWTSGRPSSYEQYF; DNA: TGTGCCAGCAGTTACTGGACTAGCGGGAGGCCGAGCTCCTACGAGCAGTACTTC
J: TRBJ2-1; V: TRBV12-3/TRBV12-4; D: NA; size: NA; CDR3: CASSQRGDNEQFF; DNA: TGTGCCAGCAGTCAAAGGGGGGACAATGAGCAGTTCTTC
J: TRBJ2-7; V: TRBV29-1; D: NA; size: few; CDR3: CSVEAKARGNSYEQYF; DNA: TGCAGCGTTGAAGCCAAAGCAAGGGGGAACTCCTACGAGCAGTACTTC
J: TRBJ2-1; V: TRBV7-3; D: TRBD1; size: many; CDR3: CASSLLDRDEQFF; DNA: TGTGCCAGCAGCCTATTGGACAGGGATGAGCAGTTCTTC
J: TRBJ2-1; V: TRBV7-8; D: TRBD2; size: many; CDR3: CASTKRDAGDSYNEQFF; DNA: TGTGCCAGCACCAAAAGAGACGCGGGAGACTCCTACAATGAGCAGTTCTTC
J: TRBJ1-2; V: TRBV18; D: NA; size: many; CDR3: CASSPPAAGTNYGYTF; DNA: TGTGCCAGCTCACCACCGGCGGCAGGGACTAACTATGGCTACACCTTC
J: TRBJ2-5; V: TRBV20-1; D: TRBD2; size: NA; CDR3: CSASGTIQETQYF; DNA: TGCAGTGCTTCCGGGACTATCCAAGAGACCCAGTACTTC
J: TRBJ1-1; V: TRBV5-6; D: NA; size: few; CDR3: CASSLDFEAFF; DNA: TGTGCCAGCAGCTTGGACTTTGAAGCTTTCTTT
J: TRBJ2-7; V: TRBV2; D: NA; size: NA; CDR3: CASTFDRGEQYF; DNA: TGTGCCAGCACCTTTGACCGGGGCGAGCAGTACTTC
J: TRBJ2-7; V: TRBV25-1; D: NA; size: few; CDR3: CASSDPMTGLDEQYF; DNA: TGTGCCAGCAGTGACCCCATGACCGGGTTGGACGAGCAGTACTTC
J: TRBJ2-5; V: TRBV20-1; D: TRBD2; size: many; CDR3: CSAGGQAGVSETQYF; DNA: TGCAGTGCTGGGGGTCAGGCGGGGGTTTCAGAGACCCAGTACTTC
J: TRBJ2-1; V: TRBV7-9; D: NA; size: many; CDR3: CASSPSWGDEQFF; DNA: TGTGCCAGCAGCCCATCATGGGGGGATGAGCAGTTCTTC
J: TRBJ1-5; V: TRBV4-2; D: TRBD1; size: few; CDR3: CASSRGGDNQPQHF; DNA: TGTGCCAGTTCCAGGGGGGGGGACAATCAGCCCCAGCATTTT
J: TRBJ2-2; V: TRBV29-1; D: NA; size: many; CDR3: CSVSRVAGELFF; DNA: TGCAGCGTCAGCAGGGTCGCCGGGGAGCTGTTTTTT
J: TRBJ2-3; V: TRBV5-1; D: NA; size: many; CDR3: CASSLSGPQGDTQYF; DNA: TGCGCCAGCAGCTTGTCGGGCCCTCAGGGGGATACGCAGTATTTT
J: TRBJ2-1; V: TRBV7-2; D: TRBD1; size: few; CDR3: CASSLERQGYNEQFF; DNA: TGTGCCAGCAGCTTAGAGAGACAGGGATACAATGAGCAGTTCTTC
J: TRBJ2-1; V: TRBV7-8; D: NA; size: NA; CDR3: CASSRRGLESYNEQFF; DNA: TGTGCCAGCAGCCGCCGGGGTCTTGAATCCTACAATGAGCAGTTCTTC
J: TRBJ2-5; V: TRBV11-1; D: NA; size: NA; CDR3: CASSFGTFQETQYF; DNA: TGTGCCAGCAGCTTCGGGACCTTCCAAGAGACCCAGTACTTC
J: TRBJ2-3; V: TRBV6-2/TRBV6-3; D: NA; size: NA; CDR3: CASKLTSTDTQYF; DNA: TGTGCCAGCAAACTGACTAGCACAGATACGCAGTATTTT
J: TRBJ2-1; V: TRBV5-1; D: TRBD2; size: many; CDR3: CASSPAGGPWNEQFF; DNA: TGCGCCAGCAGCCCAGCGGGAGGGCCGTGGAATGAGCAGTTCTTC
J: TRBJ1-6; V: TRBV25-1; D: NA; size: few; CDR3: CASSEYASPLHF; DNA: TGTGCCAGCAGTGAATATGCTTCACCCCTCCACTTT
J: TRBJ2-3; V: TRBV6-2/TRBV6-3; D: NA; size: few; CDR3: CASSYGGTSTDTQYF; DNA: TGTGCCAGCAGTTACGGGGGGACTAGCACAGATACGCAGTATTTT
J: TRBJ1-3; V: TRBV7-9; D: NA; size: NA; CDR3: CASSFREAGNTIYF; DNA: TGTGCCAGCAGCTTCCGGGAAGCTGGAAACACCATATATTTT
J: TRBJ2-5; V: TRBV6-2/TRBV6-3; D: NA; size: NA; CDR3: CASSYSSRVETQYF; DNA: TGTGCCAGCAGTTACTCGTCTAGAGTGGAGACCCAGTACTTC
J: TRBJ2-4; V: TRBV28; D: TRBD2; size: many; CDR3: CASSNPGRGSQKNIQYF; DNA: TGTGCCAGCAGCAACCCCGGGAGGGGCTCCCAAAAAAACATTCAGTACTTC
J: TRBJ1-1; V: TRBV6-2/TRBV6-3; D: NA; size: NA; CDR3: CASSSGGGTEAFF; DNA: TGTGCCAGCAGTTCCGGGGGCGGCACTGAAGCTTTCTTT
J: TRBJ1-1; V: TRBV5-5; D: NA; size: many; CDR3: CASSWLGSPSNTEAFF; DNA: TGTGCCAGCAGCTGGTTGGGGAGTCCTTCGAACACTGAAGCTTTCTTT
J: TRBJ2-5; V: TRBV11-2; D: TRBD2; size: many; CDR3: CASSSGGGVETQYF; DNA: TGTGCCAGCAGCTCGGGGGGAGGGGTTGAGACCCAGTACTTC
J: TRBJ1-6; V: TRBV7-2; D: NA; size: NA; CDR3: CASSFGANNSPLHF; DNA: TGTGCCAGCAGCTTCGGGGCAAATAATTCACCCCTCCACTTT
J: TRBJ1-4; V: TRBV20-1; D: NA; size: NA; CDR3: CSAPRGEKLFF; DNA: TGCAGTGCGCCGCGGGGGGAAAAACTGTTTTTT
J: TRBJ1-4; V: TRBV7-9; D: NA; size: NA; CDR3: CASSLGIGRAKRLFF; DNA: TGTGCCAGCAGCTTAGGTATCGGACGGGCGAAGAGACTGTTTTTT
J: TRBJ2-3; V: TRBV20-1; D: TRBD2; size: few; CDR3: CSGRPAGITDTQYF; DNA: TGCAGCGGGAGGCCAGCGGGGATCACAGATACGCAGTATTTT
J: TRBJ2-5; V: TRBV7-2; D: TRBD2; size: many; CDR3: CASSPKREPQETQYF; DNA: TGTGCCAGCAGCCCCAAGCGGGAGCCTCAAGAGACCCAGTACTTC
J: TRBJ2-1; V: TRBV6-2/TRBV6-3; D: TRBD2; size: NA; CDR3: CASSTWGLAGVYEQFF; DNA: TGTGCCAGCAGCACCTGGGGGCTAGCGGGAGTCTATGAGCAGTTCTTC
J: TRBJ2-7; V: TRBV7-2; D: NA; size: NA; CDR3: CASSARLGTYEQYF; DNA: TGTGCCAGCAGCGCCAGACTAGGGACCTACGAGCAGTACTTC
J: TRBJ1-1; V: TRBV5-1; D: TRBD1; size: NA; CDR3: CASTPGQGGLTAFF; DNA: TGCGCCAGCACTCCGGGACAGGGGGGTTTGACGGCTTTCTTT
J: TRBJ2-7; V: TRBV7-8; D: TRBD2; size: NA; CDR3: CASSLALAATYEQYF; DNA: TGTGCCAGCAGCTTAGCGCTAGCGGCGACCTACGAGCAGTACTTC
J: TRBJ2-1; V: TRBV10-2; D: TRBD2; size: NA; CDR3: CASGLASNEQFF; DNA: TGCGCCAGCGGACTAGCGAGCAATGAGCAGTTCTTC
J: TRBJ1-4; V: TRBV5-1; D: NA; size: NA; CDR3: CASSLGGIDEKLFF; DNA: TGCGCCAGCAGCTTGGGGGGGATCGATGAAAAACTGTTTTTT
J: TRBJ2-1; V: TRBV12-3/TRBV12-4; D: NA; size: few; CDR3: CASSPARAGQMPYNEQFF; DNA: TGTGCCAGCAGTCCCGCGCGGGCGGGACAGATGCCCTACAATGAGCAGTTCTTC
J: TRBJ2-7; V: TRBV12-3/TRBV12-4; D: TRBD2; size: many; CDR3: CASSSSGTSDYEQYF; DNA: TGTGCCAGCAGTTCTAGCGGGACGAGCGACTACGAGCAGTACTTC
J: TRBJ2-7; V: TRBV18; D: TRBD1; size: few; CDR3: CASSPKLQDRALHYEQYF; DNA: TGTGCCAGCTCACCCAAATTACAAGACAGGGCCTTACACTACGAGCAGTACTTC
J: TRBJ2-2; V: TRBV12-3/TRBV12-4; D: TRBD1; size: many; CDR3: CASSLLQGETGELFF; DNA: TGTGCCAGCAGTTTGTTACAGGGGGAGACCGGGGAGCTGTTTTTT
J: TRBJ1-1; V: TRBV5-5; D: NA; size: many; CDR3: CASTPDSYTEAFF; DNA: TGTGCCAGCACCCCGGACAGCTACACTGAAGCTTTCTTT